This TCR beta chain was found in a study of OX40 agonist ivuxolimab in advanced cancers. Study findings and constraints: Relative to CD4+ cells, CD8+ T cells on average had more expanded clones.

In regard to this clone: What it binds is not known.

The protocol was immunoSEQ multiplex PCR, while the TCRdb copy is restricted to in-frame clones and leaves out a portion. The repertoire holds 98,000 or so clones, with about 85% as singletons. Germline V gives CDR1 MDHEN, CDR2 SYDVKM. This CDR3 has 12 amino acids. V dropped 7 bases and J dropped 5 bases, with 11 bases sitting between them. The sequence was obtained from an adult with an advanced solid tumor such as melanoma, head and neck, liver or kidney cancer. The chain employs TRBV28 and TRBJ1-1, with no clear D. Sample: CD4+ or CD8+ T cells sorted from blood, taken in a trial of the OX40 agonist ivuxolimab. CDR3 coding DNA: TGTGCCAGCACCGTGCGGGGAACTGAAGCTTTCTTT. It translates to CASTVRGTEAFF.